Presented here are 27 T cell receptor beta chains from one specimen sequenced in a study of cytomegalovirus exposure and HLA in healthy donors. PCR primers comprised 60 Vbeta and 13 Jbeta primers. Using immunoSEQ multiplex PCR, the repertoire was profiled, and TCRdb retains in-frame clones only, with some absent. In the table there are about 120,000 clones, about 8% of which are singletons. The source material was PBMCs. These receptors all stem from a woman in her thirties or forties in good health and CMV-seropositive.

The chain joins TRBV6-5 to TRBJ2-3, with D uncertain. The CDR3 is 11 residues long. CDR1 and CDR2 (germline): MNHEY, SVGAGI. The ends were cut back, 6 bases at V and 2 bases at J, with 3 bases in the middle. DNA for the CDR3: TGTGCCAGCAGCCACACAGATACGCAGTATTTT. Its translation is CASSHTDTQYF.

The genes are TRBV11-1 and TRBJ2-2, with 7 bases that match TRBD1. The CDR3 is made up of 15 amino acids. Per the germline V gene, CDR1 is SGHAT and CDR2 is FQDESV (reference sequence). The trim removed 4 bases at V and 4 bases at J, leaving 6 bases unmatched. The DNA of the CDR3 is TGTGCCAGCAGCTACGGGACAGCCTTCACCGGGGAGCTGTTTTTT. Its translation is CASSYGTAFTGELFF.

The rearrangement joins TRBV27 to TRBJ2-3; 7 bases are a match to TRBD2. Germline assignment: CDR1 MNHEY and CDR2 SMNVEV (reference sequence). Trimming removed 4 bases from V and 1 base from J; junction bases left unmatched: 2. This CDR3 comprises 14 residues. CDR3 in amino acids: CASSWGGGTDTQYF. As DNA, the CDR3 is TGTGCCAGCAGTTGGGGGGGAGGCACAGATACGCAGTATTTT.

The rearrangement joins TRBV11-2 to TRBJ2-2; D is undetermined. V dropped 4 bases and J dropped 2 bases, with 11 bases sitting between them. Per the germline V gene, CDR1 is SGHAT and CDR2 is FQNNGV. This CDR3 has 15 residues. CDR3 sequence reads: CASSSSTRNTGELFF. The CDR3 coding sequence is TGTGCCAGCAGCTCCTCCACTCGTAACACCGGGGAGCTGTTTTTT.

Regarding this clone: No conserved phenylalanine or tryptophan ends this CDR3, so it is likely a read error. This rearrangement joins TRBV30 to TRBJ1-2; 10 bases are shared with TRBD1. The J segment lost 8 bases and the V segment lost 3 bases, leaving 12 bases of the junction unmatched. This CDR3 is built from 15 residues. In germline, CDR1 is GTSNPN, CDR2 SVGIG (reference sequence). CDR3 amino acids: CAWSGPRTGGHGYTV. The CDR3 DNA is TGTGCCTGGAGCGGACCCAGGACAGGGGGTCACGGCTACACCGTC.

This clone was seen at least ten times. The same CDR3 arises from other DNA sequences in this sample as well. V and J are TRBV30 and TRBJ1-2; no firm D call. The CDR3 length is 12 residues. Germline-derived CDR1 and CDR2 are GTSNPN and SVGIG (reference sequence). V lost 0 bases, J lost 7 bases, and 9 bases lay in between. In nucleotides, the CDR3 is TGTGCCTGGAGTGTACAAAGATCTGGCTACACCTTC. It encodes CAWSVQRSGYTF. The full variable domain, its missing parts supplied by reference TRBV30 and TRBJ1-2, is SQTIHQWPATLVQPVGSPLSLECTVEGTSNPNLYWYRQAAGRGLQLLFYSVGIGQISSEVPQNLSASRPQDRQFILSSKKLLLSDSGFYLCAWSVQRSGYTFGSGTRLTVV.

The genes are TRBV6-6 and TRBJ1-1; perhaps TRBD1 as D (6 bases). In germline, CDR1 is MNHNY, CDR2 SVGAGI (reference sequence). V lost 2 bases and J lost 2, with 9 bases in between. The CDR3 runs 14 residues. The CDR3 here is CASSYGTHNTEAFF. CDR3 nucleotide sequence: TGTGCCAGCAGTTACGGGACACACAACACTGAAGCTTTCTTT.

The chain employs TRBV20-1 and TRBJ2-5; D gene uncertain. The V gene lost 6 bases and the J gene lost 0 bases, with 5 bases spanning the gap. This CDR3 is 11 amino acids long. CDR1 is DFQATT and CDR2 is SNEGSKA in the germline V gene (reference sequence). CDR3 coding DNA: TGCAGTGCGCGGTACCAAGAGACCCAGTACTTC. Its translation is CSARYQETQYF.

This clone was seen a handful of times. This chain uses TRBV6-1 with TRBJ2-1, with a possible D match to TRBD1 (5 bases). Germline values: CDR1 MNHNS, CDR2 SASEGT. The CDR3 loop spans 11 amino acids. The V gene lost 5 bases and the J gene lost 8 bases, with 7 bases spanning the gap. The CDR3 sequence is CASSKTDEQFF. DNA of the CDR3: TGTGCCAGCAGTAAGACAGATGAGCAGTTCTTC.

This clone appeared a few times. The chain carries TRBV28 and TRBJ1-1; possibly TRBD1 for D (5 bases). Germline CDR1 reads MDHEN; CDR2 reads SYDVKM. The CDR3 is 14 residues long. Trimming took 6 bases from V and 2 from J, leaving 13 bases between them. The DNA for the CDR3 is TGTGCCAGCAGGTCCCCAGGACATAACACTGAAGCTTTCTTT. It yields the protein CASRSPGHNTEAFF. Together with reference TRBV28 and TRBJ1-1, the CDR3 gives the full variable domain: DVKVTQSSRYLVKRTGEKVFLECVQDMDHENMFWYRQDPGLGLRLIYFSYDVKMKEKGDIPEGYSVSREKKERFSLILESASTNQTSMYLCASRSPGHNTEAFFGQGTRLTVV.

This clone was seen more than once but under ten times. The V gene is TRBV9, the J gene TRBJ2-7; 9 nucleotides agree with TRBD2. The CDR3 loop spans 14 amino acids. Germline V gives CDR1 SGDLS, CDR2 YYNGEE. Losses at the gene ends were 0 bases for V and 5 bases for J; bases not matched to a gene: 3. The CDR3 DNA follows: TGTGCCAGCAGCGTAGGTCCTAGCGGGGACGAGCAGTACTTC. Translating it yields CASSVGPSGDEQYF.

This clone has more than one count but fewer than ten. The V gene is TRBV2, the J gene TRBJ1-1; possibly TRBD1 for D (5 bases). Trimming left V 6 bases short and J 1 base short, with 18 bases between. CDR1 is SNHLY and CDR2 is FYNNEI in the germline V gene. The CDR3 extends over 16 amino acids. In DNA, the CDR3 is TGTGCCAGCAGCGCCGTGGAGGGGCTCGGGAACACTGAAGCTTTCTTT. It yields the protein CASSAVEGLGNTEAFF.

This chain connects TRBV6-6 to TRBJ1-2, with D tentatively TRBD1 (6 bases). With 7 bases removed from V and 4 bases from J, the gap between germline ends came to 10 bases. CDR3 length: 12 residues. The germline gives CDR1 MNHNY, CDR2 SVGAGI (reference sequence). The DNA for the CDR3 is TGTGCCAGCACAGGGGCTAGCTATGGCTACACCTTC. As protein: CASTGASYGYTF.

The chain uses TRBV27 and TRBJ2-7; D is perhaps TRBD1 (5 bases). Trimming stripped 7 bases from V and 4 bases from J, with 17 bases between. The CDR3 totals 14 residues. Germline V lookup: CDR1 MNHEY, CDR2 SMNVEV (reference sequence). The CDR3 bases are TGTGCCAGCACTTCCGACAGACCTCCTTACGAGCAGTACTTC. This translates into CASTSDRPPYEQYF.

The genes are TRBV7-3 and TRBJ1-1; tentative D call: TRBD1 (6 bases). The length of the CDR3 is 13 residues. The germline V gene encodes CDR1 SGHTA and CDR2 FQGTGA. V was trimmed by 10 bases and J by 1 base, leaving 13 bases between them. CDR3 amino acids: CATSQGPNTEAFF. In nucleotides, the CDR3 is TGTGCCACCTCACAGGGCCCGAACACTGAAGCTTTCTTT.

The chain employs TRBV12-5 and TRBJ2-3; possibly TRBD1 for D (6 bases). There are 12 residues in the CDR3. V shed 8 bases and J shed 4 bases, with 10 bases lying between them. Germline loops: CDR1 LGHNT, CDR2 FRNRAP. The CDR3 here is CASSWGPDTQYF. CDR3 bases: TGTGCTAGTTCGTGGGGGCCAGATACGCAGTATTTT.

This clone has more than one count but fewer than ten. The chain joins TRBV14 to TRBJ2-5; D is possibly TRBD2 (6 bases). V was trimmed by 5 bases and J by 4 bases, leaving 11 bases between them. Germline values: CDR1 SGHDN, CDR2 FVKESK. This CDR3 is 13 amino acids long. The DNA of the CDR3 is TGTGCCAGCAGCTTCCGGGGAGGAGAGACCCAGTACTTC. Protein sequence: CASSFRGGETQYF.

This clone appeared a few times. The chain has TRBV7-9 and TRBJ1-4; no definite D call. Trimming removed 4 bases from V and 10 bases from J, with 13 bases in between. This CDR3 has 13 amino acids. CDR1 SEHNR and CDR2 FQNEAQ come from the germline V gene (reference sequence). As DNA, the CDR3 is TGTGCCAGCAGCTCCAGGAAAGCTGGAAAACTGTTTTTT. The encoded protein is CASSSRKAGKLFF.

This clone occurred a few times. The chain employs TRBV30 and TRBJ2-3, with D hard to call. Trimming took off 0 bases at V and 5 bases at J, with 12 bases between the two ends. The CDR3 contains 14 residues. CDR1 and CDR2 from the germline V gene are GTSNPN and SVGIG (reference sequence). DNA of the CDR3: TGTGCCTGGAGTGTACTTGGAGTTGGAGATACGCAGTATTTT. Protein product: CAWSVLGVGDTQYF.

The rearrangement joins TRBV27 to TRBJ2-3, with D possibly being TRBD2 (5 bases). Trimming shortened V by 0 bases and J by 5 bases, and 18 bases separated the two germline ends. Per the germline V gene, CDR1 is MNHEY and CDR2 is SMNVEV (reference sequence). The CDR3 consists of 17 residues. This CDR3 reads CASSLSRIGGLRDTQYF. CDR3 DNA: TGTGCCAGCAGTTTATCGCGAATAGGAGGCCTTAGAGATACGCAGTATTTT.

The CDR3 nucleotides are TGTGCCAGCAGTGAGGAGGACAGAGGGTACTCCTACGAGCAGTACTTC. Protein sequence: CASSEEDRGYSYEQYF. The chain couples TRBV2 to TRBJ2-5, with D perhaps matching TRBD1 (6 bases). The end of the DNA aligns better with TRBJ2-7, so the J call may be wrong. The CDR3 sequence is 16 residues long. Germline V lookup: CDR1 SNHLY, CDR2 FYNNEI.

This clone appeared a few times. The rearrangement links TRBV5-6 to TRBJ2-3; 13 nucleotides align to TRBD2. The CDR3 sequence is 17 residues long. V shed 0 bases and J 3 bases; nucleotides not matched to a gene: 4. CDR1 and CDR2 from the germline V gene are SGHDT and YYEEEE. The CDR3 sequence is CASSLALTSGGTDTQYF. CDR3 sequence (DNA): TGTGCCAGCAGCTTGGCCCTGACTAGCGGGGGGACAGATACGCAGTATTTT.

This clone was seen only a few times. This chain connects TRBV19 to TRBJ2-5; 10 positions agree with TRBD1. Germline lookup yields CDR1 LNHDA and CDR2 SQIVND (reference sequence). This CDR3 contains 16 residues. The J segment lost 4 bases and the V segment lost 5 bases, leaving 10 bases of the junction unmatched. The DNA of the CDR3 is TGTGCCAGTAGTGGGGACCGGGACAGGGGCACAGAGACCCAGTACTTC. This translates into CASSGDRDRGTETQYF. Supplemented by reference TRBV19 and TRBJ2-5, the full variable domain reads DGGITQSPKYLFRKEGQNVTLSCEQNLNHDAMYWYRQDPGQGLRLIYYSQIVNDFQKGDIAEGYSVSREKKESFPLTVTSAQKNPTAFYLCASSGDRDRGTETQYFGPGTRLLVL.

This clone appeared a few times. J is TRBJ1-5 and V is TRBV6-6; 8 nucleotides agree with TRBD1. The CDR3 has 15 amino acids. V lost 2 bases and J lost 2; bases outside the gene matches: 2. Germline lookup yields CDR1 MNHNY and CDR2 SVGAGI (reference sequence). The CDR3 bases are TGTGCCAGCAGTTACGAGGACAGGGGCAATCAGCCCCAGCATTTT. Amino acid sequence: CASSYEDRGNQPQHF.

For the CDR3, the DNA is TGTGCCAGCAGCTTGGGACAGGGCAGTGAAAAACTGTTTTTT. As protein: CASSLGQGSEKLFF. The chain links TRBV5-5 to TRBJ1-4; 7 bases are a match to TRBD1. CDR3 length: 14 residues. Germline lookup yields CDR1 SGHKS and CDR2 YYEKEE (reference sequence). V dropped 0 bases and J dropped 7; count of bases not matched to a gene: 3.

The CDR3: CASSPGLGGEQYF. The CDR3 region has the DNA TGTGCCAGTAGCCCGGGCCTCGGCGGGGAGCAGTACTTC. The chain joins TRBV19 to TRBJ2-7; D might be TRBD2 (5 bases). Germline V gives CDR1 LNHDA, CDR2 SQIVND (reference sequence). The ends were cut back, 6 bases at V and 7 bases at J, with 16 bases in the middle. CDR3 length equals 13 residues.

This clone was counted between two and nine times. V usage is TRBV5-4 and J usage is TRBJ2-1; 12 nucleotides match TRBD1. In germline, CDR1 is SGHNT, CDR2 YYREEE (reference sequence). Trimming removed 0 bases from V and 6 bases from J; junction bases left unmatched: 7. This CDR3 is 17 amino acids long. This CDR3 reads CASSLGGQGAIINEQFF. CDR3 sequence (DNA): TGTGCCAGCAGCTTGGGGGGACAGGGGGCGATCATCAATGAGCAGTTCTTC.